This T cell receptor beta chain was observed in a study of spatial heterogeneity in lung cancer. Study-wide findings and caveats: Counts that tracked tumor mutation counts were those of expanded intratumoral alpha and beta TCRs.

Time point noted: sample taken at primary tumor resection. In its sample, this clonotype ranks as medium-sized (0.01 to 0.1%). Its antigen is not identified. The CDR3 covers 13 residues. CDR1 and CDR2 from the germline V gene are SGHRS and YFSETQ. V was pared by 0 bases and J by 0 bases, with 4 bases between. MiXCR was run by TCRdb on the 5' RACE reads, yielding one entry per CDR3 protein. The table has 9,500 to 13,000 distinct CDR3 sequences, around an eighth seen once. V gene TRBV5-1 combines with J gene TRBJ2-7; D ambiguous. The sequence came from a female donor with early-stage non-small cell lung cancer. Source: lung tumor tissue, taken at surgery. The CDR3 reads CASSLVSSYEQYF. DNA of the CDR3: TGCGCCAGCAGCTTGGTATCCTCCTACGAGCAGTACTTC.